This T cell receptor beta chain appears in the sequencing data of a study of blood T cells in healthy people across ages. Worth noting for this clonotype: The antigen is undetermined.

PCR was performed a second time for about 7 to 12 cycles using a sample-barcoded 5' primer and a J-beta primer mix. The template-switch adaptor was a 5' adaptor with 12 random nucleotides. It tagged each cDNA molecule. From the 5' RACE reads, TCRdb called clonotypes with MiXCR, one entry per CDR3 protein. Of about 670,000 distinct CDR3 sequences in the sample, roughly two fifths were seen once. Study findings and constraints: Lack of knowledge of donor CMV status possibly confounded expanded clonotype changes. Any conclusive comparison of naive versus antigen-experienced cells was prevented by using unsorted PBMCs.

Trimming pared 10 bases from V and 0 bases from J, leaving 9 bases between. The CDR3 extends over 13 amino acids. CDR1 and CDR2 from the germline V gene are MDHEN and SYDVKM. This clonotype originated in a man older than 75 in good health. The V call is TRBV28, the J call TRBJ1-4, with a possible D match to TRBD1 (5 bases). Sequenced material: blood. CDR3 protein: CATLGATNEKLFF. The CDR3 DNA follows: TGTGCCACCCTAGGGGCAACTAATGAAAAACTGTTTTTT.